The 32 T cell receptor beta chains listed next were all sequenced from one sample in a study of vaccination and CD4 T cells after COVID-19. Sample treatment: approximately 10-day PBMC culture with coronavirus spike peptide pools or control peptides (ViraFEST assay). The antigens of these receptors remain unknown. Sequence data for DNA of cultured CD4+ T cells were generated by the Oncomine TCR Beta short-read assay. TCRdb re-analysed the PCR reads in MiXCR, keeping a single row per CDR3 protein. This table has about 20,000 distinct CDR3 sequences, 38% appearing once. The sample consisted of CD4+ T cells from blood, cultured in vitro, taken before SARS-CoV-2 vaccination. The receptors stem from a human donor who received a COVID-19 vaccine.

In this sample, this clonotype turned up a few times. V and J are TRBV2 and TRBJ2-5; a possible D gene is TRBD1 (5 bases). Per germline, CDR1 SNHLY and CDR2 FYNNEI. V lost 2 bases to trimming and J lost 2 bases, with 9 bases between them. The CDR3 totals 14 residues. This chain's CDR3 is CASSEQGPQETQYF. The CDR3 DNA reads TGTGCCAGCAGTGAACAGGGCCCTCAAGAGACCCAGTACTTC.

The chain joins TRBV5-4 to TRBJ2-3; perhaps D is TRBD1 or TRBD2 (5 bases each). Germline lookup yields CDR1 SGHNT and CDR2 YYREEE (reference sequence). V dropped 4 bases and J dropped 3 bases, with 18 bases sitting between them. The CDR3 is made up of 16 amino acids. CDR3 nucleotide sequence: TGTGCCAGCAGCGTCTACAAACACGGGACGACAGATACGCAGTATTTT. This translates into CASSVYKHGTTDTQYF.

The CDR3, as DNA: TGTGCCACCAGTGGTCGAACAGTCCCCACAGATACGCAGTATTTT. Translating it yields CATSGRTVPTDTQYF. The chain is built from TRBV24-1 and TRBJ2-3; D gene unclear. With 5 bases removed from V and 2 bases from J, the gap between germline ends came to 13 bases. This CDR3 contains 15 residues. Per germline, CDR1 KGHDR and CDR2 SFDVKD.

This sequence joins TRBV5-5 and TRBJ1-1, with 7 bases lining up with TRBD1. The V gene end was trimmed by 5 bases and the J gene end by 1 base; junction bases not matched to a gene: 5. This CDR3 spans 14 amino acids. Germline CDR1 is SGHKS and CDR2 is YYEKEE (reference sequence). CDR3 sequence reads: CASSLTGKNTEAFF. The CDR3 nucleotides read TGTGCCAGCAGTTTGACAGGGAAGAACACTGAAGCTTTCTTT.

The rearrangement links TRBV20-1 to TRBJ2-5, with D possibly matching TRBD2 (6 bases). The CDR3 is 14 residues long. Germline V gene sequence: CDR1 DFQATT, CDR2 SNEGSKA (reference sequence). V lost 0 bases and J lost 2, with 10 bases in between. CDR3: CSARDRRGQETQYF. For the CDR3, the DNA is TGCAGTGCTAGAGATCGGCGGGGACAAGAGACCCAGTACTTC.

V gene TRBV6-1 combines with J gene TRBJ1-6, with 7 nucleotides matching TRBD1. There are 14 residues in the CDR3. Germline lookup yields CDR1 MNHNS and CDR2 SASEGT. V was pared by 5 bases and J by 10 bases, with 8 bases of the junction left unmatched. CDR3 in DNA: TGTGCCAGCAGTAACAGGGGTCGGGGATCACCCCTCCACTTT. Translating gives CASSNRGRGSPLHF.

The CDR3 here is CASMGGPYEQYF. CDR3 nucleotide sequence: TGTGCCAGCATGGGCGGTCCCTACGAGCAGTACTTC. This chain uses TRBV28 with TRBJ2-7; D unresolved. Germline V gives CDR1 MDHEN, CDR2 SYDVKM. V was clipped by 7 bases and J by 2 bases, with 9 bases between them. This CDR3 spans 12 amino acids.

The rearrangement uses TRBV24-1 and TRBJ2-5, with TRBD2 matching over 16 bases. Unmatched junction bases numbered 3, after V lost 3 bases and J lost 6 bases. The CDR3 consists of 16 residues. Germline V gene data show CDR1 as KGHDR and CDR2 as SFDVKD. CDR3 protein: CATSDEGLAGGKTQYF. The DNA for the CDR3 is TGTGCCACCAGTGATGAGGGACTAGCGGGGGGGAAGACCCAGTACTTC.

In its sample, this clonotype was seen a few times. The rearrangement joins TRBV24-1 to TRBJ1-4; 10 nucleotides agree with TRBD1. V shed 3 bases, J shed 6 bases, and the junction held 3 bases outside the gene matches. The CDR3 extends over 15 amino acids. Per the germline V gene, CDR1 is KGHDR and CDR2 is SFDVKD. CDR3 sequence: CATSDGGQGYEKLFF. The CDR3 region has the DNA TGTGCCACCAGTGATGGGGGACAGGGGTATGAAAAACTGTTTTTT.

V is TRBV25-1 and J is TRBJ2-7; tentatively, D is TRBD2 (6 bases). Germline loops: CDR1 MGHDK, CDR2 SYGVNS. CDR3 length equals 11 residues. With 3 bases removed from V and 6 bases from J, the gap between germline ends came to 6 bases. The DNA for the CDR3 is TGTGCCAGCAGTGACGGGGGCGAGCAGTACTTC. Its translation: CASSDGGEQYF.

The chain recombines TRBV7-8 with TRBJ1-6; D gene ambiguous. From germline, CDR1 is SGHVS and CDR2 FQNEAQ. This CDR3 region has 15 residues. Trimming stripped 4 bases from V and 0 bases from J, with 7 bases between. CDR3 DNA: TGTGCCAGCAGCTACGGTAGCTCCTATAATTCACCCCTCCACTTT. Amino acid sequence: CASSYGSSYNSPLHF. Drawing the rest from reference TRBV7-8 and TRBJ1-6, the complete variable domain is GAGVSQSPRYKVAKRGQDVALRCDPISGHVSLFWYQQALGQGPEFLTYFQNEAQLDKSGLPSDRFFAERPEGSVSTLKIQRTQQEDSAVYLCASSYGSSYNSPLHFGNGTRLTVT.

This clonotype is labeled medium-sized. The V call is TRBV7-9, the J call TRBJ1-2, with TRBD1 as a possible D gene (5 bases). V was pared by 2 bases and J by 1 base, with 11 bases between. The CDR3 has 15 residues. Germline V gene lookup returns CDR1 SEHNR and CDR2 FQNEAQ (reference sequence). The CDR3 spells CASSLITGGNYGYTF. CDR3 DNA: TGTGCCAGCAGCTTAATCACCGGGGGTAACTATGGCTACACCTTC.

In this sample, this clonotype turned up a few times. The J gene is TRBJ1-2, the V gene TRBV7-2; D gene uncertain. Germline lookup yields CDR1 SGHTA and CDR2 FQGNSA. Trimming removed 3 bases from V and 4 bases from J, with 6 bases in between. The CDR3 runs 12 residues. CDR3 sequence (DNA): TGTGCCAGCAGCTTTCAATCCTATGGCTACACCTTC. Translated: CASSFQSYGYTF.

In DNA form, the CDR3 reads TGTGCCACCAGTGATTTGAAGCGGGGCGGCGAGACCCAGTACTTC. Encoded protein: CATSDLKRGGETQYF. This rearrangement joins TRBV24-1 to TRBJ2-5; 7 bases agree with TRBD2. V lost 0 bases, J lost 5 bases, and 5 bases stayed unmatched. Germline loops: CDR1 KGHDR, CDR2 SFDVKD. This CDR3 spans 15 amino acids.

The CDR3 nucleotides read TGTGCCAGCAGCCTCGGTCGGGGAGCCGTACAAGAGACCCAGTACTTC. Its translation: CASSLGRGAVQETQYF. V is TRBV7-7 and J is TRBJ2-5; a possible D gene is TRBD2 (5 bases). V dropped 5 bases and J dropped 2 bases, with 18 bases sitting between them. The germline V gene encodes CDR1 SSHAT and CDR2 FNYEAQ (reference sequence). This CDR3 comprises 16 residues.

This clonotype has just one count. V is TRBV5-1 and J is TRBJ2-5; D may be TRBD1 (5 bases). CDR1 SGHRS and CDR2 YFSETQ come from the germline V gene. Trimming removed 0 bases at V and 3 bases at J, with 9 bases between. The CDR3 totals 14 residues. CDR3 residues: CASSLAGMEETQYF. CDR3 DNA sequence: TGCGCCAGCAGCTTGGCAGGGATGGAAGAGACCCAGTACTTC.

V is TRBV7-9 and J is TRBJ2-5, with D possibly TRBD2 on 5 matching bases. The CDR3 is 13 amino acids. V lost 4 bases and J 5 bases, leaving 11 bases between the germline ends. Germline V lookup: CDR1 SEHNR, CDR2 FQNEAQ (reference sequence). CDR3 in amino acids: CASSSTRGETQYF. CDR3 DNA sequence: TGTGCCAGCAGCTCCACCCGGGGTGAGACCCAGTACTTC.

This chain links TRBV30 with TRBJ1-5; tentative D call: TRBD1 (5 bases). V was shortened by 1 base and J by 0 bases, with 7 bases between the two germline ends. CDR1 is GTSNPN and CDR2 is SVGIG in the germline V gene (reference sequence). CDR3 length: 14 amino acids. In nucleotides, the CDR3 is TGTGCCTGGAGTGCACAGGCTAGCAATCAGCCCCAGCATTTT. This sequence encodes CAWSAQASNQPQHF.

The chain carries TRBV9 and TRBJ2-3; the D is unclear. From germline, CDR1 is SGDLS and CDR2 YYNGEE. Trimming pared 1 base from V and 5 bases from J, leaving 8 bases between. The CDR3 totals 13 residues. CDR3 loop: CASSVISGDTQYF. The CDR3 nucleotides read TGTGCCAGCAGCGTAATATCGGGAGATACGCAGTATTTT.

The V and J genes are TRBV19 and TRBJ1-3, with no clear D. The V and J ends lost 3 bases and 0 bases respectively, with 12 bases between them. Germline CDR1 LNHDA, CDR2 SQIVND (reference sequence). CDR3 length equals 16 residues. CDR3: CASSINGRRSGNTIYF. The CDR3 region has the DNA TGTGCCAGTAGTATTAATGGACGGCGCTCTGGAAACACCATATATTTT. The variable domain in full, with the rest retrieved from reference TRBV19 and TRBJ1-3, is DGGITQSPKYLFRKEGQNVTLSCEQNLNHDAMYWYRQDPGQGLRLIYYSQIVNDFQKGDIAEGYSVSREKKESFPLTVTSAQKNPTAFYLCASSINGRRSGNTIYFGEGSWLTVV.

The chain joins TRBV12-3 or TRBV12-4 to TRBJ1-1; 7 bases agree with TRBD1. CDR3 length equals 13 residues. Germline trimming cut 6 bases from V and 5 bases from J; bases unmatched to any gene: 6. In DNA, the CDR3 is TGTGCCAGCAGCCGAGGGGGCGCGACTGAAGCTTTCTTT. It encodes CASSRGGATEAFF.

This clonotype has just a few counts. The chain is built from TRBV19 and TRBJ1-5, with D tentatively TRBD1 (6 bases). V lost 2 bases to trimming and J lost 6 bases, with 11 bases between them. Germline CDR1 LNHDA, CDR2 SQIVND (reference sequence). This CDR3 comprises 14 residues. The CDR3, as DNA: TGTGCCAGTAGTATATACAGGGCGGGTCAGCCCCAGCATTTT. Its protein product is CASSIYRAGQPQHF.

This clonotype showed up just a few times. The chain couples TRBV7-8 to TRBJ1-1; tentative D call: TRBD1 (5 bases). Trimming removed 8 bases at V and 0 bases at J, with 19 bases between. The CDR3 totals 16 residues. Germline assignment: CDR1 SGHVS and CDR2 FQNEAQ. CDR3 sequence (DNA): TGTGCCAGCCAATGGGGGGTCCCCGGCCTGAACACTGAAGCTTTCTTT. Its translation: CASQWGVPGLNTEAFF. The complete variable domain, with remaining parts taken from reference TRBV7-8 and TRBJ1-1, reads GAGVSQSPRYKVAKRGQDVALRCDPISGHVSLFWYQQALGQGPEFLTYFQNEAQLDKSGLPSDRFFAERPEGSVSTLKIQRTQQEDSAVYLCASQWGVPGLNTEAFFGQGTRLTVV.

Relative to its sample, this clonotype is medium-sized. This chain connects TRBV30 to TRBJ1-6; no clear D. The CDR3 is 11 residues long. The germline V gene encodes CDR1 GTSNPN and CDR2 SVGIG (reference sequence). V lost 5 bases to trimming and J lost 6 bases, with 5 bases between them. CDR3 DNA: TGTGCCTGGGGTCCTAATTCACCCCTCCACTTT. It translates to CAWGPNSPLHF.

The chain employs TRBV6-1 and TRBJ1-1; TRBD1 matches 12 bases. J was trimmed by 6 bases and V by 8 bases; bases with no gene match: 25. CDR1 and CDR2 from the germline V gene are MNHNS and SASEGT. The CDR3 loop spans 20 amino acids. The CDR3 region is CASYSRDRGRLNREGSEAFF. The DNA of the CDR3 is TGTGCCAGCTATAGCCGGGACAGGGGGCGCTTGAACCGCGAGGGGTCTGAAGCTTTCTTT.

This clonotype was detected a few times. The chain links TRBV29-1 to TRBJ2-7, with a possible D match to TRBD1 (5 bases). Germline CDR1 SQVTM, CDR2 ANQGSEA. The CDR3 spans 12 residues. With 5 bases removed from V and 2 bases from J, the gap between germline ends came to 10 bases. The CDR3 protein is CSVWGATYEQYF. In DNA, the CDR3 is TGCAGCGTTTGGGGCGCGACCTACGAGCAGTACTTC.

The chain employs TRBV29-1 and TRBJ2-3, with a weak D call TRBD1 (6 bases). V lost 3 bases and J 2 bases, leaving 15 bases between the germline ends. CDR1 is SQVTM, CDR2 ANQGSEA, per germline. The CDR3 is made up of 15 amino acids. The CDR3 protein is CSVEWGQANTDTQYF. The CDR3 DNA follows: TGCAGCGTTGAGTGGGGACAAGCGAACACAGATACGCAGTATTTT.

V and J are TRBV18 and TRBJ1-1; D is undetermined. This CDR3 region has 15 residues. V was clipped by 0 bases and J by 6 bases, with 14 bases between them. Germline V gene data show CDR1 as KGHSH and CDR2 as LQKENI. CDR3 nucleotides: TGTGCCAGCTCACCACCGGCGGCGCGGCAAGCTGAAGCTTTCTTT. Residues: CASSPPAARQAEAFF.

This chain links TRBV28 with TRBJ1-1, with D unresolved. This CDR3 comprises 13 residues. Deletions cut 6 bases from V and 4 bases from J, with 12 bases between. Per the germline V gene, CDR1 is MDHEN and CDR2 is SYDVKM. The CDR3 loop is CASRTGGGTEAFF. The CDR3 DNA follows: TGTGCCAGCAGGACGGGTGGCGGCACTGAAGCTTTCTTT. Supplemented by reference TRBV28 and TRBJ1-1, the full variable domain reads DVKVTQSSRYLVKRTGEKVFLECVQDMDHENMFWYRQDPGLGLRLIYFSYDVKMKEKGDIPEGYSVSREKKERFSLILESASTNQTSMYLCASRTGGGTEAFFGQGTRLTVV.

This clonotype was recorded once. The gene calls are TRBV19 and TRBJ2-7, with 7 positions matching TRBD1. This CDR3 has 14 residues. V dropped 5 bases and J dropped 1; count of bases not matched to a gene: 5. Germline loops: CDR1 LNHDA, CDR2 SQIVND (reference sequence). The CDR3: CASSGQGVSYEQYF. Written as DNA, the CDR3 is TGTGCCAGTAGTGGTCAGGGGGTTTCCTACGAGCAGTACTTC.

The V gene is TRBV2, the J gene TRBJ1-5; D remains ambiguous. The CDR3 is 15 residues long. The V gene's germline CDR1 is SNHLY and CDR2 FYNNEI. V dropped 1 base and J dropped 4 bases, with 11 bases sitting between them. This CDR3 reads CASSEEGTGNQPQHF. CDR3 in DNA: TGTGCCAGCAGTGAAGAGGGAACGGGTAATCAGCCCCAGCATTTT.

This chain joins TRBV7-9 and TRBJ1-1; TRBD1 is a possible D gene (5 bases). This CDR3 is 15 amino acids long. Trimming took 5 bases from V and 2 from J, leaving 15 bases between them. Germline-derived CDR1 and CDR2 are SEHNR and FQNEAQ (reference sequence). The DNA of the CDR3 is TGTGCCAGCAGCCCTCCGAGGGGCGAAAACACTGAAGCTTTCTTT. Translating gives CASSPPRGENTEAFF. The entire variable domain, with the rest obtained from reference TRBV7-9 and TRBJ1-1, is as follows: DTGVSQNPRHKITKRGQNVTFRCDPISEHNRLYWYRQTLGQGPEFLTYFQNEAQLEKSRLLSDRFSAERPKGSFSTLEIQRTEQGDSAMYLCASSPPRGENTEAFFGQGTRLTVV.